The 22 T cell receptor beta chains presented below share a single source sample, sequenced in a study of blood T cell repertoires in COVID-19. Some clones are missing from TCRdb's copy, which holds only in-frame ones; the method was immunoSEQ multiplex PCR. This sample has some 50,000 clones, with roughly 89% found just once. The sequencing sample was made of peripheral blood. Every receptor here comes from a man aged 50-59 years with acute or convalescent COVID-19.

This clone was seen once. This chain links TRBV19 with TRBJ2-7; D is perhaps TRBD2 (5 bases). The V end lost 5 bases, the J end lost 4 bases, and 15 bases lay between the germline ends. CDR3 size: 14 residues. Germline V CDR1 and CDR2: LNHDA, SQIVND (reference sequence). CDR3 loop: CASSPSSGVYEQYF. DNA of the CDR3: TGTGCCAGTAGTCCCTCCAGCGGAGTTTACGAGCAGTACTTC.

This chain links TRBV18 with TRBJ2-1, with D hard to call. Germline CDR1 reads KGHSH; CDR2 reads LQKENI. The CDR3 consists of 13 residues. V was pared by 1 base and J by 5 bases, with 6 bases between. The DNA of the CDR3 is TGTGCCAGCTCACCACGACTGGACAATGAGCAGTTCTTC. Amino acids: CASSPRLDNEQFF.

The V and J genes are TRBV11-2 and TRBJ2-1; TRBD1 matches at 8 bases. The CDR3 runs 17 residues. CDR1 is SGHAT, CDR2 FQNNGV, per germline. After removal of 3 bases from V and 7 bases from J, the junction contained 14 bases not matched to a gene. CDR3 loop: CASSFRGQVGEYNEQFF. The CDR3 coding sequence is TGTGCCAGCAGCTTCAGGGGGCAAGTGGGAGAGTATAATGAGCAGTTCTTC.

V and J are TRBV6-6 and TRBJ2-6; 11 positions match TRBD2. This CDR3 has 17 amino acids. After removal of 5 bases from V and 2 bases from J, the junction contained 5 bases not matched to a gene. Germline assignment: CDR1 MNHNY and CDR2 SVGAGI (reference sequence). CDR3: CASSPGTSGTGANVLTF. CDR3 bases: TGTGCCAGCAGTCCCGGGACTAGCGGCACTGGGGCCAACGTCCTGACTTTC.

The J gene is TRBJ2-1, the V gene TRBV6-5; perhaps TRBD1 as D (5 bases). Germline CDR1 is MNHEY and CDR2 is SVGAGI. The ends were cut back, 2 bases at V and 2 bases at J, with 10 bases in the middle. CDR3 length equals 15 residues. As DNA, the CDR3 is TGTGCCAGCAGTTACGGGCGACAGACCTACAATGAGCAGTTCTTC. Amino acid sequence: CASSYGRQTYNEQFF.

In its sample, this clone was seen a few times. The chain employs TRBV18 and TRBJ1-1; D is uncertain. The ends were cut back, 2 bases at V and 6 bases at J, with 7 bases in the middle. The CDR3 is 12 residues long. Germline V gene lookup returns CDR1 KGHSH and CDR2 LQKENI. CDR3 nucleotides: TGTGCCAGCTCACCATCTTCCGCTGAAGCTTTCTTT. Residues: CASSPSSAEAFF.

The chain joins TRBV5-1 to TRBJ1-4; D may be TRBD1 (5 bases). Trimming removed 4 bases at V and 1 base at J, with 11 bases between. The CDR3 has 15 residues. Germline assignment: CDR1 SGHRS and CDR2 YFSETQ. CDR3 sequence reads: CASSPGPGTNEKLFF. In DNA form, the CDR3 reads TGCGCCAGCAGCCCAGGGCCGGGAACTAATGAAAAACTGTTTTTT.

This chain joins TRBV18 and TRBJ1-2; perhaps TRBD1 as D (6 bases). Germline lookup yields CDR1 KGHSH and CDR2 LQKENI. The V and J ends lost 3 bases and 3 bases respectively, with 8 bases between them. This CDR3 is built from 13 residues. This CDR3 is CASSPDRYYGYTF. For the CDR3, the DNA is TGTGCCAGCTCACCCGACAGGTACTATGGCTACACCTTC.

CDR3 sequence: CASRKQGRNQPQHF. As DNA, the CDR3 is TGTGCCAGCAGAAAACAGGGGAGGAATCAGCCCCAGCATTTT. The chain is built from TRBV6-5 and TRBJ1-5; 7 bases are a match to TRBD1. V lost 6 bases to trimming and J lost 4 bases; unmatched junction nucleotides: 6. CDR1 and CDR2 (germline): MNHEY, SVGAGI. The CDR3 extends over 14 amino acids.

The genes are TRBV7-8 and TRBJ2-1; D not certain. The CDR3 loop spans 15 amino acids. Germline loops: CDR1 SGHVS, CDR2 FQNEAQ. Trimming left V 7 bases short and J 6 bases short, with 19 bases between. The CDR3 protein is CASTSSERVSNEQFF. CDR3 nucleotide sequence: TGTGCCAGCACCTCTTCTGAGCGCGTAAGCAATGAGCAGTTCTTC.

CDR3 loop: CASSSLGGAPLGNEQFF. The CDR3 DNA is TGTGCCAGCAGCTCACTAGGCGGGGCGCCTTTGGGGAATGAGCAGTTCTTC. The rearrangement joins TRBV7-2 to TRBJ2-1; D might be TRBD2 (6 bases). Germline loops: CDR1 SGHTA, CDR2 FQGNSA. The V and J ends lost 4 bases and 7 bases respectively, with 23 bases between them. This CDR3 region has 17 residues.

The chain links TRBV7-2 to TRBJ1-4; no firm D call. V dropped 1 base and J dropped 2 bases, with 5 bases sitting between them. Germline values: CDR1 SGHTA, CDR2 FQGNSA. The CDR3 has 14 amino acids. The CDR3 DNA reads TGTGCCAGCAGCTTAGTTATTACTAATGAAAAACTGTTTTTT. Translation gives CASSLVITNEKLFF.

V is TRBV5-6 and J is TRBJ1-6; 8 bases match TRBD1. In germline, CDR1 is SGHDT, CDR2 YYEEEE. The CDR3 runs 16 residues. The ends lost 5 bases at V and 14 bases at J; junction bases unmatched: 18. The CDR3 DNA is TGTGCCAGCAGTCGTGACGCCGGACAGGGTGTAGGGTCCCTCCACTTT. Its protein product is CASSRDAGQGVGSLHF.

The gene calls are TRBV7-9 and TRBJ1-2; TRBD1 agrees at 7 bases. From germline, CDR1 is SEHNR and CDR2 FQNEAQ (reference sequence). CDR3 length equals 12 residues. The junction had 4 bases not matched to a gene; V was cut back by 4 bases and J by 8 bases. The chain's CDR3 is CASSSQGEGYTF. The CDR3 DNA sequence: TGTGCCAGCAGCTCCCAGGGGGAGGGCTACACCTTC. Variable domain in full (rest from reference TRBV7-9 and TRBJ1-2): DTGVSQNPRHKITKRGQNVTFRCDPISEHNRLYWYRQTLGQGPEFLTYFQNEAQLEKSRLLSDRFSAERPKGSFSTLEIQRTEQGDSAMYLCASSSQGEGYTFGSGTRLTVV.

The rearrangement joins TRBV5-1 to TRBJ2-5, with 13 bases lining up with TRBD2. The CDR3 length is 16 residues. Germline V gene lookup returns CDR1 SGHRS and CDR2 YFSETQ. V lost 0 bases and J lost 5; bases outside the gene matches: 4. In DNA form, the CDR3 reads TGCGCCAGCAGCTTGGGACTAGCGGGAGGCCGGGAGACCCAGTACTTC. Translation gives CASSLGLAGGRETQYF.

The count of this clone is one. The V call is TRBV27, the J call TRBJ1-2; D might be TRBD1 (6 bases). CDR3 length: 14 residues. Trimming stripped 8 bases from V and 6 bases from J, with 19 bases between. Germline V lookup: CDR1 MNHEY, CDR2 SMNVEV (reference sequence). DNA of the CDR3: TGTGCCAGCTCGGAGGCAGGGGCGCGGAATGGCTACACCTTC. This codes for CASSEAGARNGYTF.

This clone was found a few times. This chain links TRBV12-5 with TRBJ2-7; TRBD1 aligns across 8 bases. Looked up from germline, CDR1 is LGHNT and CDR2 is FRNRAP. Germline trimming cut 1 base from V and 7 bases from J; bases unmatched to any gene: 3. The CDR3 runs 13 residues. CDR3 coding DNA: TGTGCTAGTGGTTTGGGACAGGGGTATGAGCAGTACTTC. Protein: CASGLGQGYEQYF.

The CDR3 is CAISERQENTGELFF. CDR3 nucleotides: TGTGCCATCAGTGAACGACAGGAGAACACCGGGGAGCTGTTTTTT. The rearrangement uses TRBV10-3 and TRBJ2-2; D perhaps matches TRBD1 (6 bases). From germline, CDR1 is ENHRY and CDR2 SYGVKD. This CDR3 has 15 residues. V dropped 3 bases and J dropped 1 base, with 9 bases sitting between them.

The CDR3 protein is CASSDRGRGYTF. The CDR3 DNA sequence: TGTGCCAGCAGCGACAGGGGGCGAGGCTACACCTTC. The rearrangement uses TRBV7-8 and TRBJ1-2; 10 nucleotides agree with TRBD1. Germline CDR1 is SGHVS and CDR2 is FQNEAQ. The CDR3 length is 12 residues. Germline trimming cut 5 bases from V and 8 bases from J; bases unmatched to any gene: 2.

V gene TRBV13 combines with J gene TRBJ2-1, with 9 bases matching TRBD2. V shed 2 bases and J 0 bases; nucleotides not matched to a gene: 11. CDR1 is PRHDT and CDR2 is FYEKMQ in the germline V gene (reference sequence). The CDR3 totals 19 residues. The CDR3 region is CASSLFVGGGVSSYNEQFF. The CDR3 DNA follows: TGTGCCAGCAGCTTATTTGTAGGCGGGGGGGTAAGCTCCTACAATGAGCAGTTCTTC.

The J gene is TRBJ2-1, the V gene TRBV15; 9 nucleotides match TRBD2. J gave up 6 bases and V 4 bases, and 4 bases lay outside the gene matches. CDR3 size: 14 residues. Germline CDR1 and CDR2: LNHNV and YYDKDF (reference sequence). The DNA of the CDR3 is TGTGCCACCAGCACTAGCGGGAAATTCAATGAGCAGTTCTTC. Residues: CATSTSGKFNEQFF.

The rearrangement joins TRBV7-8 to TRBJ2-2, with 8 bases matching TRBD2. The length of the CDR3 is 15 residues. The V and J ends lost 3 bases and 6 bases, in that order; junction bases with no gene match: 6. CDR1 is SGHVS and CDR2 is FQNEAQ in the germline V gene. The CDR3, as DNA: TGTGCCAGCAGCTTGGCCGGGACTAGTGCCGGGGAGCTGTTTTTT. It yields the protein CASSLAGTSAGELFF. Filled out from reference TRBV7-8 and TRBJ2-2, the complete variable domain reads GAGVSQSPRYKVAKRGQDVALRCDPISGHVSLFWYQQALGQGPEFLTYFQNEAQLDKSGLPSDRFFAERPEGSVSTLKIQRTQQEDSAVYLCASSLAGTSAGELFFGEGSRLTVL.